A selection of T cell receptor beta chains follows, all from one sample in a study of OX40 agonist ivuxolimab in advanced cancers. Libraries were prepared by immunoSEQ multiplex PCR; TCRdb keeps only in-frame clonotypes and omits some of them. Counted here are about 60,000 clones, under 95% occurring once; the ten biggest clones make up 11% to 15%. The sample in question was CD4+ or CD8+ T cells sorted from blood, obtained in a trial of the OX40 agonist ivuxolimab. Every receptor here comes from an adult with an advanced solid tumor such as melanoma, head and neck, liver or kidney cancer. CDR3s include the opening cysteine and the closing phenylalanine or tryptophan. D genes are given only for firm matches. Clone size, where shown, is once, few, many, or a class for clones that have expanded.

CDR3: CASSQWGRADSYEQYF; DNA: TGCGCCAGCAGCCAATGGGGGCGGGCCGACTCCTACGAGCAGTACTTC; size: few; V: TRBV4-1; D: -; J: TRBJ2-7
CDR3: CASSLTSGREYTQYF; DNA: TGTGCCAGCAGCCTGACTAGCGGGAGAGAATATACGCAGTATTTT; size: -; V: TRBV28; D: TRBD2; J: TRBJ2-3
CDR3: CASRKREVRAGELFF; DNA: TGTGCCAGTAGGAAGCGGGAGGTTCGGGCCGGGGAGCTGTTTTTT; size: few; V: TRBV19; D: TRBD2; J: TRBJ2-2
CDR3: CASSNRGNTGELFF; DNA: TGTGCCAGTAGCAACAGGGGGAACACCGGGGAGCTGTTTTTT; size: -; V: TRBV19; D: TRBD1; J: TRBJ2-2
CDR3: CASSFEGSGANVLTF; DNA: TGTGCCAGCAGCTTTGAAGGCTCTGGGGCCAACGTCCTGACTTTC; size: once; V: TRBV7-2; D: -; J: TRBJ2-6
CDR3: CASSFRDRGHFTF; DNA: TGTGCCAGCAGCTTCCGGGACAGGGGGCATTTCACCTTC; size: -; V: TRBV7-9; D: TRBD1; J: TRBJ1-2
CDR3: CASSGPGQGNQPQHF; DNA: TGTGCCAGCAGTGGGCCGGGACAGGGTAATCAGCCCCAGCATTTT; size: few; V: TRBV2; D: TRBD1; J: TRBJ1-5
CDR3: CASSKQGRYTGELFF; DNA: TGTGCCAGCAGCAAACAGGGAAGATACACCGGGGAGCTGTTTTTT; size: -; V: TRBV7-8; D: -; J: TRBJ2-2
CDR3: CASSSQGLAGGETQYF; DNA: TGTGCCAGCAGTTCACAAGGTCTAGCGGGAGGAGAGACCCAGTACTTC; size: once; V: TRBV28; D: TRBD2; J: TRBJ2-5
CDR3: CAISESNEQYF; DNA: TGTGCCATCAGTGAGAGTAACGAGCAGTACTTC; size: -; V: TRBV10-3; D: -; J: TRBJ2-7
CDR3: CASSPRPSGYYEQYF; DNA: TGCGCCAGCAGCCCCCGGCCTAGCGGATACTACGAGCAGTACTTC; size: -; V: TRBV5-1; D: TRBD2; J: TRBJ2-7
CDR3: CASSLVSEQFF; DNA: TGTGCCAGCAGCTTGGTTAGTGAGCAGTTCTTC; size: -; V: TRBV11-3; D: -; J: TRBJ2-1
CDR3: CASSLDYGYTF; DNA: TGTGCCAGCAGTTTGGACTATGGCTACACCTTC; size: -; V: TRBV6-5; D: -; J: TRBJ1-2
CDR3: CATRDRVDTGELFF; DNA: TGCGCCACCCGGGACAGGGTTGACACCGGGGAGCTGTTTTTT; size: -; V: TRBV10-1; D: TRBD1; J: TRBJ2-2
CDR3: CASLVGGGRTEAFF; DNA: TGTGCCAGCCTGGTCGGGGGGGGTCGCACTGAAGCTTTCTTT; size: -; V: TRBV28; D: -; J: TRBJ1-1
CDR3: CASTNSKAGGPYEQYF; DNA: TGTGCCAGCACCAATTCCAAAGCGGGAGGGCCCTACGAGCAGTACTTC; size: -; V: TRBV28; D: TRBD2; J: TRBJ2-7
CDR3: CASSIGIIYEQYF; DNA: TGTGCCAGTAGTATCGGGATTATCTACGAGCAGTACTTC; size: -; V: TRBV19; D: -; J: TRBJ2-7
CDR3: CASSYEGSYGYTF; DNA: TGTGCCAGCAGTTACGAGGGTAGCTATGGCTACACCTTC; size: -; V: TRBV6-5; D: -; J: TRBJ1-2
CDR3: CASSLTGLAGSLGAYNEQFF; DNA: TGTGCCAGCAGTTTAACCGGACTAGCGGGGTCCCTTGGAGCCTACAATGAGCAGTTCTTC; size: -; V: TRBV28; D: TRBD2; J: TRBJ2-1
CDR3: CAISESGALREQYF; DNA: TGTGCCATCAGTGAGTCCGGGGCCCTTAGGGAGCAGTACTTC; size: -; V: TRBV10-3; D: -; J: TRBJ2-7
CDR3: CAINSQGALYEQYF; DNA: TGTGCCATCAACTCACAGGGGGCCCTCTACGAGCAGTACTTC; size: few; V: TRBV10-3; D: TRBD1; J: TRBJ2-7
CDR3: CASSAPGTRLETQYF; DNA: TGTGCCAGTAGCGCCCCGGGGACTAGGTTAGAGACCCAGTACTTC; size: -; V: TRBV19; D: TRBD2; J: TRBJ2-5
CDR3: CASSQDGLAGGATKNIQYF; DNA: TGCGCCAGCAGCCAAGATGGTCTAGCGGGAGGGGCGACCAAAAACATTCAGTACTTC; size: -; V: TRBV4-3; D: TRBD2; J: TRBJ2-4
CDR3: CASTSRAAGPTDTQYF; DNA: TGTGCCAGTACCTCACGTGCAGCGGGACCCACAGATACGCAGTATTTT; size: -; V: TRBV19; D: TRBD2; J: TRBJ2-3
CDR3: CASVRQLNQPQHF; DNA: TGTGCCAGCGTAAGACAGCTAAATCAGCCCCAGCATTTT; size: -; V: TRBV6-5; D: -; J: TRBJ1-5
CDR3: CASSPVQGNEKLFF; DNA: TGTGCCAGCTCACCAGTCCAGGGTAATGAAAAACTGTTTTTT; size: -; V: TRBV18; D: -; J: TRBJ1-4
CDR3: CAWRRDGELFF; DNA: TGTGCCTGGAGGAGGGACGGGGAGCTGTTTTTT; size: -; V: TRBV30; D: -; J: TRBJ2-2
CDR3: CASKDTGSGGAQHF; DNA: TGTGCCAGCAAGGATACAGGGTCCGGGGGAGCCCAGCATTTT; size: -; V: TRBV6-1; D: -; J: TRBJ1-5
CDR3: CASSSYTSGMDNEQFF; DNA: TGTGCCAGCAGCAGCTATACTAGCGGGATGGACAATGAGCAGTTCTTC; size: -; V: TRBV7-2; D: TRBD2; J: TRBJ2-1
CDR3: CATRDRGSGANVLTF; DNA: TGTGCCACCCGGGACAGGGGTTCTGGGGCCAACGTCCTGACTTTC; size: -; V: TRBV19; D: TRBD1; J: TRBJ2-6
CDR3: CASSLAWGDGSDTQYF; DNA: TGCGCCAGCAGCTTGGCCTGGGGAGACGGGTCAGATACGCAGTATTTT; size: -; V: TRBV5-1; D: -; J: TRBJ2-3
CDR3: CASKGLAGETQYF; DNA: TGTGCCAGCAAGGGACTAGCGGGAGAGACCCAGTACTTC; size: -; V: TRBV2; D: TRBD2; J: TRBJ2-5
CDR3: CASSLGPRGHSDTQYF; DNA: TGTGCCAGCAGCTTAGGTCCCAGGGGGCACTCAGATACGCAGTATTTT; size: -; V: TRBV7-3; D: TRBD1; J: TRBJ2-3
CDR3: CASSPALAGSEQYF; DNA: TGTGCCAGCAGTCCCGCCCTAGCGGGATCCGAGCAGTACTTC; size: -; V: TRBV28; D: TRBD2; J: TRBJ2-7
CDR3: CASSLEPPRTEAFF; DNA: TGTGCCAGTAGTTTGGAGCCCCCGCGGACTGAAGCTTTCTTT; size: -; V: TRBV19; D: -; J: TRBJ1-1
CDR3: CASKEAYEQYF; DNA: TGCGCCAGCAAAGAAGCCTACGAGCAGTACTTC; size: -; V: TRBV5-1; D: -; J: TRBJ2-7